The clone carrying this TCR beta chain came up many times. Its antigen is unknown. The data were taken from a study of T cells in Graves' hyperthyroidism and ophthalmopathy. Isolation of PBMCs was performed on 8 to 10 ml fresh peripheral blood. Points from the study as a whole: Blood also showed most of the thyroid clonotypes that were expanded above 0.001. Ophthalmopathy was identified by the model a median about 6.8 months ahead of onset.

TCR beta CDR3 sequences were amplified from RNA transcripts. The HTBI set primed first-round TCR CDR3 RT-PCR. In TCRdb, the multiplex PCR reads were re-called with MiXCR into one record per CDR3 protein. In the table there are about 350,000 distinct CDR3 sequences, roughly 15% of which are singletons. From germline, CDR1 is SGHAT and CDR2 FQNNGV. Deletions cut 5 bases from V and 2 bases from J, with 12 bases between. This CDR3 region has 14 residues. The rearrangement uses TRBV11-2 and TRBJ1-2; D uncertain. This TCR derives from a woman in her sixties with Graves' ophthalmopathy. The sequenced material came from blood. The CDR3 loop reads CASSPLNSNYGYTF. The CDR3 DNA follows: TGTGCCAGCAGCCCCCTAAACAGCAACTATGGCTACACCTTC.